Given below is one TCR beta chain in context. Its antigen is currently unknown. Other nucleotide sequences in the sample specify the same CDR3. The record originates from a study of cytomegalovirus exposure and HLA in healthy donors. The CDR3 is 14 residues long. V was clipped by 3 bases and J by 4 bases, with 11 bases between them. CDR1 LNHDA and CDR2 SQIVND come from the germline V gene (reference sequence). The PCR was carried out with 60 Vbeta primers and 13 Jbeta primers. TCRdb's table, derived via immunoSEQ multiplex PCR, lists solely in-frame clones and lacks some. The repertoire holds 90,000 to 150,000 clones, with more than 60% as singletons. General study findings and limits: It was 164 TCR beta chains that were listed as cytomegalovirus-associated.

The specimen was PBMCs. The clonotype comes from a middle-aged man in good health and CMV-seropositive. The genes are TRBV19 and TRBJ2-3, with TRBD1 as a possible D gene (5 bases). The CDR3 sequence is CASSIRQGADTQYF. The CDR3 region has the DNA TGTGCCAGTAGTATTCGGCAGGGTGCAGATACGCAGTATTTT.